One sample yielded the 21 T cell receptor beta chains listed below, sequenced in a study of OX40 agonist ivuxolimab in advanced cancers. Sequencing used immunoSEQ multiplex PCR; TCRdb keeps in-frame clones, though not all of them. The table has under 65,000 clones, roughly nine tenths seen once. Sequenced material: CD4+ or CD8+ T cells sorted from blood, taken in a trial of the OX40 agonist ivuxolimab. The receptors derive from an adult with an advanced solid tumor such as melanoma, head and neck, liver or kidney cancer.

This rearrangement joins TRBV6-4 to TRBJ2-1, with unresolved D. Germline V gene lookup returns CDR1 MRHNA and CDR2 SNTAGT. Trimming pared 8 bases from V and 2 bases from J, leaving 13 bases between. The CDR3 consists of 14 residues. The CDR3 region is CASRLRVAYNEQFF. Written as DNA, the CDR3 is TGTGCCAGCCGCCTGAGAGTAGCCTACAATGAGCAGTTCTTC.

This chain links TRBV5-6 with TRBJ2-7; 10 bases line up with TRBD2. V was pared by 2 bases and J by 0 bases, with 8 bases of the junction left unmatched. Germline CDR1 reads SGHDT; CDR2 reads YYEEEE. This CDR3 is built from 17 residues. The CDR3 DNA reads as TGTGCCAGCAGCTTTACTAGCGGGGCCGTGGTCTCCTACGAGCAGTACGTC. This codes for CASSFTSGAVVSYEQYV.

V is TRBV5-1 and J is TRBJ2-3, with 10 bases aligning to TRBD2. The germline CDR1 and CDR2 sequences are SGHRS and YFSETQ. There are 16 residues in the CDR3. V dropped 4 bases and J dropped 2; count of bases not matched to a gene: 7. The CDR3 bases are TGCGCCAGCAGCCCCCTACTAGCGGGGACCACAGATACGCAGTATTTT. Amino acids: CASSPLLAGTTDTQYF.

The chain carries TRBV9 and TRBJ2-1, with 7 bases identical to TRBD2. This CDR3 comprises 15 residues. The J segment lost 0 bases and the V segment lost 3 bases, leaving 3 bases of the junction unmatched. Germline CDR1 and CDR2: SGDLS and YYNGEE. DNA of the CDR3: TGTGCCAGCAGCGAAGGCGGGAGCTCCTACAATGAGCAGTTCTTC. It translates to CASSEGGSSYNEQFF.

This chain uses TRBV5-1 with TRBJ2-5; D remains ambiguous. The germline gives CDR1 SGHRS, CDR2 YFSETQ. V was cut by 4 bases and J by 2 bases, with 6 bases left in between. There are 12 residues in the CDR3. DNA for the CDR3: TGCGCCAGCAGCATCCTACAAGAGACCCAGTACTTC. It is translated as CASSILQETQYF.

The chain carries TRBV7-8 and TRBJ2-3; TRBD2 matches 7 bases. Looked up from germline, CDR1 is SGHVS and CDR2 is FQNEAQ. The CDR3 has 13 amino acids. J gave up 4 bases and V 8 bases, and 6 bases lay outside the gene matches. The DNA for the CDR3 is TGTGCCAGCCAACGGGAGGTCCCAGATACGCAGTATTTT. Amino acid sequence: CASQREVPDTQYF.

CDR3 coding DNA: TGTGCCAGCAGCTCCATGGGTGGTCTGCAGTACTTC. Its translation is CASSSMGGLQYF. The chain has TRBV11-3 and TRBJ2-7; no definite D call. V was trimmed by 4 bases and J by 9 bases, leaving 13 bases between them. The length of the CDR3 is 12 residues. The germline V gene encodes CDR1 SGHNT and CDR2 YENEEA.

CDR3 in DNA: TGCGCCAGCAGCCAAGAGGGAATAGCGGGAAGCACAGATACGCAGTATTTT. This codes for CASSQEGIAGSTDTQYF. The chain uses TRBV4-1 and TRBJ2-3; TRBD2 matches at 8 bases. Germline CDR1 reads MGHRA; CDR2 reads YSYEKL. The CDR3 has 17 amino acids. V dropped 0 bases and J dropped 0; count of bases not matched to a gene: 5.

The chain joins TRBV10-3 to TRBJ2-7; D is uncertain. Trimming took 2 bases from V and 5 from J, leaving 7 bases between them. CDR3 length: 12 amino acids. Germline V lookup: CDR1 ENHRY, CDR2 SYGVKD. CDR3 DNA: TGTGCCATCAGTGAGGGTTTGAACGAGCAGTACGTC. It specifies CAISEGLNEQYV.

V and J are TRBV28 and TRBJ2-7; 7 nucleotides agree with TRBD1. This CDR3 comprises 17 residues. CDR1 is MDHEN, CDR2 SYDVKM, per germline. V was pared by 3 bases and J by 1 base, with 12 bases of the junction left unmatched. The CDR3 here is CASSLSQTGLRSYEQYF. CDR3 in DNA: TGTGCCAGCAGTTTGTCCCAGACAGGGCTTAGATCCTACGAGCAGTACTTC.

This chain joins TRBV27 and TRBJ1-5; D possibly corresponds to TRBD1 (5 bases). The CDR3 has 14 residues. Trimming cost V 2 bases and J 2 bases, with 7 bases left between them. The germline V gene encodes CDR1 MNHEY and CDR2 SMNVEV (reference sequence). In DNA, the CDR3 is TGTGCCAGCAGTTTAGCCAGGGGCAATCAGCCCCAGCATTTT. This translates into CASSLARGNQPQHF.

The chain uses TRBV30 and TRBJ1-1, with a possible D match to TRBD1 (5 bases). The CDR3 runs to 13 residues. Trimming cost V 0 bases and J 2 bases, with 7 bases left between them. The germline CDR1 and CDR2 sequences are GTSNPN and SVGIG (reference sequence). The CDR3 bases are TGTGCCTGGAGTGTAGACAGAAACACTGAAGCTTTCTTT. Encoded protein: CAWSVDRNTEAFF.

A few counts support this clone. This sequence joins TRBV19 and TRBJ1-5, with D hard to call. This CDR3 is 14 amino acids long. The ends were cut back, 8 bases at V and 0 bases at J, with 11 bases in the middle. The V gene's germline CDR1 is LNHDA and CDR2 SQIVND (reference sequence). The CDR3, as DNA: TGTGCCAGTTCCTTATGGGATAGCAATCAGCCCCAGCATTTT. Residues: CASSLWDSNQPQHF.

This chain connects TRBV28 to TRBJ1-1; possible D gene TRBD1, 5 bases. The CDR3 runs 17 residues. V lost 5 bases to trimming and J lost 7 bases, with 26 bases between them. The germline gives CDR1 MDHEN, CDR2 SYDVKM. The CDR3 sequence: CASSPPGTGSPPYEAFF. The CDR3 nucleotides read TGTGCCAGCAGTCCCCCCGGGACCGGTTCCCCTCCGTATGAAGCTTTCTTT.

As regards this clone: Other DNA sequences in this sample translate to the same CDR3. The CDR3 DNA follows: TGTGCCAGCTCCGGGGGGGGATACGAGCAGTACTTC. Translated: CASSGGGYEQYF. The chain has TRBV7-9 and TRBJ2-7; the match to TRBD2 covers 8 bases. The CDR3 sequence is 12 residues long. Germline V gene sequence: CDR1 SEHNR, CDR2 FQNEAQ (reference sequence). The ends lost 8 bases at V and 4 bases at J; junction bases unmatched: 4.

This clone rates as medium-sized. The same CDR3 is also encoded by other DNA sequences in this sample. V and J are TRBV6-5 and TRBJ2-1; D is possibly TRBD1 or TRBD2 (5 bases each). The CDR3 length is 14 residues. Germline CDR1 and CDR2: MNHEY and SVGAGI. V gave up 8 bases and J gave up 2 bases, with 13 bases separating them. The chain's CDR3 is CASGGTGPYNEQFF. The CDR3 bases are TGTGCCAGCGGAGGAACGGGACCCTACAATGAGCAGTTCTTC.

Regarding this clone: No DNA is shown, since the ends of the CDR3 on it are uncertain; the CDR3 is the one TCRdb lists. The rearrangement links TRBV11-2 to TRBJ1-1. CDR1 SGHAT and CDR2 FQNNGV come from the germline V gene. The CDR3 sequence runs 14 residues, both termini included. CDR3 protein: CASSSSTGYTEAFF.

J is TRBJ2-3 and V is TRBV4-3; D unresolved. The germline V gene encodes CDR1 LGHNA and CDR2 YSLEER. The CDR3 length is 15 residues. Trimming removed 0 bases at V and 4 bases at J, with 11 bases between. In DNA form, the CDR3 reads TGCGCCAGCAGCCAAGATAGCCTGTCTGCAGATACGCAGTATTTT. Its protein is CASSQDSLSADTQYF.

The rearrangement uses TRBV5-4 and TRBJ2-1; TRBD2 matches 10 bases. Unmatched junction bases numbered 11, after V lost 4 bases and J lost 7 bases. This CDR3 has 16 residues. CDR1 SGHNT and CDR2 YYREEE come from the germline V gene (reference sequence). CDR3: CASSLEPGLARNEQFF. As DNA, the CDR3 is TGTGCCAGCAGCCTGGAACCGGGACTAGCGAGGAATGAGCAGTTCTTC.

As for this clone: One junction end does not reproduce the germline sequence, and a read error may be involved. The rearrangement uses TRBV5-1 and TRBJ2-7; 7 bases agree with TRBD1. The CDR3 spans 12 residues. CDR1 is SGHRS and CDR2 is YFSETQ in the germline V gene. Here the CDR3 DNA reads TGTGCCAGCAGCTGGACAGGATACGAGCAGTACTTC. Residues: CASSWTGYEQYF.

The rearrangement joins TRBV4-1 to TRBJ1-5; 7 bases align to TRBD1. CDR1 and CDR2 (germline): MGHRA, YSYEKL. With V trimmed by 2 bases and J by 5 bases, 6 bases remained unmatched. The CDR3 totals 15 residues. CDR3 DNA: TGCGCCAGCAGCCAAAACCTCAGGGGGGATCAGCCCCAGCATTTT. This encodes CASSQNLRGDQPQHF.